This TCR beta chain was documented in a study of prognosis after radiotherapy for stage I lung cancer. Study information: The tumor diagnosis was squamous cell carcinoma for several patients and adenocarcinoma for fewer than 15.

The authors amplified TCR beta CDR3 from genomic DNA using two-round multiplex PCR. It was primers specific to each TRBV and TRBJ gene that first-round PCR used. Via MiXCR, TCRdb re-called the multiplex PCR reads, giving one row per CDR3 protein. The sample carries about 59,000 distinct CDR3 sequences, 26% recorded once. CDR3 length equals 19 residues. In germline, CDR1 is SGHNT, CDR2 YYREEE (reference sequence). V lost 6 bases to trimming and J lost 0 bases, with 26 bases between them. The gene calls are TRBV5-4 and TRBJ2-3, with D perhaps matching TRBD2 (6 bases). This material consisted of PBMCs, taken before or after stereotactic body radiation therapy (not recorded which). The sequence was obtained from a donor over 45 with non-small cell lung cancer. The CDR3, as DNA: TGTGCCAGCAACCTACCGGGACTCCGAACAGACACTAGCACAGATACGCAGTATTTT. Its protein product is CASNLPGLRTDTSTDTQYF.